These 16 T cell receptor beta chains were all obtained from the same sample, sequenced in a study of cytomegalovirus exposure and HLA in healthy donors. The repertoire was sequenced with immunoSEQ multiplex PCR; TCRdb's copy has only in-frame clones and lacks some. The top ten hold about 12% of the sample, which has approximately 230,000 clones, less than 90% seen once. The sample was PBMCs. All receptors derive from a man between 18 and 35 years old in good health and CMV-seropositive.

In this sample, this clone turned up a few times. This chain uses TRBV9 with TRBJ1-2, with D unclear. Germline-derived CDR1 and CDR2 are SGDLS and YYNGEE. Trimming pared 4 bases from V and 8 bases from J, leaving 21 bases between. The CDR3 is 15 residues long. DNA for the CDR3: TGTGCCAGCAGCCTTTTCGACCGGGGAGGGAGGGGCTACACCTTC. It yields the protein CASSLFDRGGRGYTF.

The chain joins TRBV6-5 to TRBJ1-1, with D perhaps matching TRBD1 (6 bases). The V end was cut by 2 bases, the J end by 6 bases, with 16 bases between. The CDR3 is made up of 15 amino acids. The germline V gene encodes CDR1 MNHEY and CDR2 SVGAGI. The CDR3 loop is CASSYGGASGAEAFF. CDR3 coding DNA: TGTGCCAGCAGTTACGGGGGGGCCTCGGGCGCTGAAGCTTTCTTT.

The CDR3 nucleotides are TGCGCCAGCAAACTGACGGAGTCCTACGAGCAGTACTTC. Translating it yields CASKLTESYEQYF. V usage is TRBV10-2 and J usage is TRBJ2-7; D is undetermined. V gave up 7 bases and J gave up 1 base, with 11 bases separating them. The CDR3 spans 13 residues. Germline lookup yields CDR1 WSHSY and CDR2 SAAADI.

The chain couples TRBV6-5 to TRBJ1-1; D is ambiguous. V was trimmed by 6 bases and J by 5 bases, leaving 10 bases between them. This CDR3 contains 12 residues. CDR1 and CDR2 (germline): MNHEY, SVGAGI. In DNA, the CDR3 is TGTGCCAGCAGCCCCGGTCGGACTGAAGCTTTCTTT. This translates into CASSPGRTEAFF.

DNA for the CDR3: TGTGCCAGCAGTCTGACGGAATCCTACGAGCAGTACTTC. Residues: CASSLTESYEQYF. The genes are TRBV6-5 and TRBJ2-7; D is undetermined. Germline assignment: CDR1 MNHEY and CDR2 SVGAGI. Between the trimmed V and J ends, which lost 5 bases and 1 base, there was a span of 9 bases. The CDR3 sequence is 13 residues long.

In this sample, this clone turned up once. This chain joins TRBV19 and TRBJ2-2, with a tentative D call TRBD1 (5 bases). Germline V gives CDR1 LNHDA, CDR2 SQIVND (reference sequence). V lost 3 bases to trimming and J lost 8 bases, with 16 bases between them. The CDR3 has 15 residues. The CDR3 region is CASSITGDRFGELFF. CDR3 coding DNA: TGTGCCAGTAGTATTACAGGTGATCGTTTTGGGGAGCTGTTTTTT.

CDR3 residues: CASSPDRGGGELFF. DNA for the CDR3: TGTGCCAGCAGTCCCGACAGGGGTGGCGGGGAGCTGTTTTTT. The J gene is TRBJ2-2, the V gene TRBV27; 8 nucleotides align to TRBD1. This CDR3 has 14 amino acids. Germline V gene lookup returns CDR1 MNHEY and CDR2 SMNVEV (reference sequence). J lost 7 bases, V lost 5 bases, and 6 bases had no gene match.

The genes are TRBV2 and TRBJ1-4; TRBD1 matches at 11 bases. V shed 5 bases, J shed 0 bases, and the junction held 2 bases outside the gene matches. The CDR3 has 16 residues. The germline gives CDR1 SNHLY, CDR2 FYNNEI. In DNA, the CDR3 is TGTGCCAGCAGTAGGGACAGGGGGGCAACTAATGAAAAACTGTTTTTT. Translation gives CASSRDRGATNEKLFF.

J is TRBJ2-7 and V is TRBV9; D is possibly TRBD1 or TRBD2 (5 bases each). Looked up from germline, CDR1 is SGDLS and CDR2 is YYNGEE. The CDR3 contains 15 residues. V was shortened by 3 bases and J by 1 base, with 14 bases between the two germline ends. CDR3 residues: CASSDRDRSSYEQYF. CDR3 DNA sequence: TGTGCCAGCAGCGATCGGGACCGATCATCCTACGAGCAGTACTTC.

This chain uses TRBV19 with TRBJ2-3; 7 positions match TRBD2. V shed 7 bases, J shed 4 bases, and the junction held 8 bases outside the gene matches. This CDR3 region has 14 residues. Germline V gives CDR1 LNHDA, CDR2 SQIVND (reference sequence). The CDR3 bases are TGTGCCAGTAAGGGGAGGGCCGTCGCAGATACGCAGTATTTT. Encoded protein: CASKGRAVADTQYF.

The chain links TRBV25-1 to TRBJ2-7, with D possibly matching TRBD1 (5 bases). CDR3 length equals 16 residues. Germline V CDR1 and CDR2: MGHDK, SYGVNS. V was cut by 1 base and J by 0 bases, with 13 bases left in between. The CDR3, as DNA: TGTGCCAGCAGTGAATGGGGCAGCAGGGCCTCCTACGAGCAGTACTTC. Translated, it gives CASSEWGSRASYEQYF.

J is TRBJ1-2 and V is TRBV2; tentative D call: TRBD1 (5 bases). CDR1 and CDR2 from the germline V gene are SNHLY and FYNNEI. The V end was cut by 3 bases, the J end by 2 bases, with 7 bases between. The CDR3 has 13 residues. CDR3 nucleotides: TGTGCCAGCAGTGACGCAGGGAACTATGGCTACACCTTC. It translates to CASSDAGNYGYTF.

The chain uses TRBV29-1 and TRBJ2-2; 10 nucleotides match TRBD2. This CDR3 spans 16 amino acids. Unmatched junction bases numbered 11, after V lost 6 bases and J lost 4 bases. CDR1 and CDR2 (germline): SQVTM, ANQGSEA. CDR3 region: CSVGAAGGSVTGELFF. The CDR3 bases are TGCAGCGTGGGAGCAGCGGGAGGGTCGGTCACCGGGGAGCTGTTTTTT.

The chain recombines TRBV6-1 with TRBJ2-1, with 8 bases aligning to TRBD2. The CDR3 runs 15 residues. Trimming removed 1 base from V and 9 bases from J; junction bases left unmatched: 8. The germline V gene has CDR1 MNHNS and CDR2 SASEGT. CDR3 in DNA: TGTGCCAGCAGTGAAGTTGGACTAGCCTCTACTGAGCAGTTCTTC. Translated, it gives CASSEVGLASTEQFF.

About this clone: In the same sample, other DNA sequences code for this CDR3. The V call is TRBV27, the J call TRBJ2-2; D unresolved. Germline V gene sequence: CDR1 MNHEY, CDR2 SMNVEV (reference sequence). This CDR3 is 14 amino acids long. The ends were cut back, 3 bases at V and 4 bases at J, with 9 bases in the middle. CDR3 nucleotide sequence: TGTGCCAGCAGTTTTGGGCGGAGCACCGGGGAGCTGTTTTTT. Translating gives CASSFGRSTGELFF.

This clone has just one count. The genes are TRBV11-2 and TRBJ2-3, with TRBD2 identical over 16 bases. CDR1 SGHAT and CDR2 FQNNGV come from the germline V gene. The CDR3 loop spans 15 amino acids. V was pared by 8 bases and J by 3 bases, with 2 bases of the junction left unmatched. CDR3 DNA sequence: TGTGCCAGCTTGGGACTAGCGGGAGGGACAGATACGCAGTATTTT. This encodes CASLGLAGGTDTQYF. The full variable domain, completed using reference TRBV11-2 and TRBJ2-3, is EAGVAQSPRYKIIEKRQSVAFWCNPISGHATLYWYQQILGQGPKLLIQFQNNGVVDDSQLPKDRFSAERLKGVDSTLKIQPAKLEDSAVYLCASLGLAGGTDTQYFGPGTRLTVL.